This paragraph reports one TCR beta chain. Its antigen is not identified. TCRdb ran MiXCR on the 5' RACE reads and lists one entry per CDR3 protein. The sample lists approximately 1.8 million distinct CDR3 sequences, roughly 35% seen once, with less than 0.35% in the top ten. This record comes from a study of identical twins. Germline V gives CDR1 MNHEY, CDR2 SVGEGT. V shed 4 bases, J shed 4 bases, and the junction held 10 bases outside the gene matches. The CDR3 totals 17 residues. Points from the study as a whole: With monozygotic twins, out-of-frame TCR alpha sharing exceeded what models estimated.

The receptor's source is a newborn girl in good health. The sample consisted of cord blood. V and J are TRBV6-2 or TRBV6-3 and TRBJ2-3, with 11 bases aligning to TRBD2. The CDR3 DNA follows: TGTGCCAGCAGTTCCCTCCTCCTAGCGGGGGGCTCAGATACGCAGTATTTT. Translation: CASSSLLLAGGSDTQYF.